This is a list of T cell receptor beta chains from one sample in a study of blood T cell repertoires in COVID-19. Sequencing was performed with immunoSEQ multiplex PCR; in TCRdb, only in-frame clones are kept and a portion is missing. This table holds about 270,000 clones, approximately 90% found once. The sequencing sample was made of PBMCs or T cells enriched from blood (not recorded which). These TCRs come from a woman between 35 and 50 years old with acute COVID-19. Each CDR3 is given with its conserved first and last residue. D genes are given only for firm matches. Clone size is stated in some rows and not others, as once, few, many or a class when expanded.

>16|TRBJ2-7|TRBD1|TRBV11-2|once
CASSSRAGTGHYEQYF
TGTGCCAGCAGCTCCCGGGCTGGGACAGGACACTACGAGCAGTACTTC
>15|TRBJ1-2|-|TRBV3-1/TRBV3-2|-
CASSQDARGAYGYTF
TGTGCCAGCAGCCAAGATGCAAGGGGTGCCTATGGCTACACCTTC
>12|TRBJ1-2|-|TRBV5-5|-
CASRTTMQGYTF
TGTGCCAGCAGGACTACCATGCAGGGCTACACCTTC
>12|TRBJ2-1|-|TRBV7-6|-
CASSLGLNEQFF
TGTGCCAGCAGCTTAGGACTAAATGAGCAGTTCTTC
>16|TRBJ2-2|TRBD2|TRBV19|-
CASSRGGGASTGELFF
TGTGCCAGTAGTCGGGGGGGCGGGGCGAGCACCGGGGAGCTGTTTTTT
>14|TRBJ1-2|TRBD1|TRBV5-4|once
CASSLKQGALGYTF
TGTGCCAGCAGCTTGAAACAGGGGGCGCTCGGCTACACCTTC
>14|TRBJ2-7|-|TRBV11-3|-
CASSFEQNSYEQYF
TGTGCCAGCAGCTTCGAACAGAACTCCTACGAGCAGTACTTC
>15|TRBJ2-1|TRBD2|TRBV7-9|-
CASSLSGRTYNEQFF
TGTGCCAGCAGCTTATCCGGGAGGACCTACAATGAGCAGTTCTTC
>17|TRBJ2-5|TRBD1|TRBV6-2/TRBV6-3|-
CASSSPPGQGDSKTQYF
TGTGCCAGCAGTTCCCCACCGGGACAGGGGGACTCGAAGACCCAGTACTTC
>13|TRBJ2-7|-|TRBV14|-
CASSQDVGDEQYF
TGTGCCAGCAGCCAAGACGTAGGGGACGAGCAGTACTTC
>14|TRBJ1-1|TRBD1|TRBV10-3|-
CAIRSGTGDTEAFF
TGTGCCATCAGATCCGGGACAGGGGACACTGAAGCTTTCTTT
>17|TRBJ1-6|-|TRBV11-2|-
CASSSTAGTTYNSPLHF
TGTGCCAGCAGCTCGACCGCCGGGACTACTTATAATTCACCCCTCCACTTT
>15|TRBJ2-5|-|TRBV3-1/TRBV3-2|-
CASSHRGTAEETQYF
TGTGCCAGCAGCCACCGGGGTACCGCCGAAGAGACCCAGTACTTC
>18|TRBJ2-1|TRBD2|TRBV4-1|-
CASSQVIGGGASYNEQFF
TGCGCCAGCAGCCAAGTGATTGGCGGGGGGGCCTCCTACAATGAGCAGTTCTTC
>14|TRBJ1-4|TRBD1|TRBV7-2|few
CASSSQGRNEKLFF
TGTGCCAGCAGCTCACAGGGGAGGAATGAAAAACTGTTTTTT
>15|TRBJ2-7|TRBD2|TRBV3-1/TRBV3-2|-
CASSPSGSGSYEQYF
TGTGCCAGCAGCCCTTCGGGTAGCGGGAGCTACGAGCAGTACTTC
>15|TRBJ1-4|-|TRBV2|few
CASSETTNFNEKLFF
TGTGCCAGCAGTGAGACTACCAATTTTAATGAAAAACTGTTTTTT
>15|TRBJ2-5|-|TRBV24-1|-
CATSDRKTSRETQYF
TGTGCCACCAGTGACAGGAAGACATCCCGGGAGACCCAGTACTTC
>15|TRBJ2-2|-|TRBV5-1|-
CASSSSNPGTGELFF
TGCGCCAGCAGCTCTTCCAACCCGGGCACCGGGGAGCTGTTTTTT
>13|TRBJ2-7|-|TRBV30|-
CAWSLLSNYEQYF
TGTGCCTGGAGTTTACTAAGTAATTACGAGCAGTACTTC
>17|TRBJ2-7|-|TRBV7-8|-
CASSLVARGSRTYEQYF
TGTGCCAGCAGCTTAGTCGCGCGGGGTAGCAGAACCTACGAGCAGTACTTC